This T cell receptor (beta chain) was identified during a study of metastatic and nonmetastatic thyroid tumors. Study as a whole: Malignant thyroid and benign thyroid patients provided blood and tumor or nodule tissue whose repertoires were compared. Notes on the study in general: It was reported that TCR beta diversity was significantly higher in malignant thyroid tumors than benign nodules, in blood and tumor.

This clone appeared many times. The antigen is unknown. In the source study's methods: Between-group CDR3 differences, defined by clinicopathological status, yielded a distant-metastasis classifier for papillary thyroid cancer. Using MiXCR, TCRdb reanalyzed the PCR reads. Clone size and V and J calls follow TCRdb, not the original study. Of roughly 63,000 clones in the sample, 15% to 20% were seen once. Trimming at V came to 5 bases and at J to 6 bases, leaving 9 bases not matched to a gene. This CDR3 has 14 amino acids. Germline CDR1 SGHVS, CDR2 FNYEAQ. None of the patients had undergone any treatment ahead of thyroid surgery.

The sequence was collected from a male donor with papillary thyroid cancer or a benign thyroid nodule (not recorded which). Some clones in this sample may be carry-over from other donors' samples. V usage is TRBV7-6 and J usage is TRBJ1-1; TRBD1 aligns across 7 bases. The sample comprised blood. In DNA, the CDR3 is TGTGCCAGCAGCCCCCGACAGGGCGGATCTGAAGCTTTCTTT. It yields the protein CASSPRQGGSEAFF. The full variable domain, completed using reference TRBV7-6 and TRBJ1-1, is GAGVSQSPRYKVTKRGQDVALRCDPISGHVSLYWYRQALGQGPEFLTYFNYEAQQDKSGLPNDRFSAERPEGSISTLTIQRTEQRDSAMYRCASSPRQGGSEAFFGQGTRLTVV.